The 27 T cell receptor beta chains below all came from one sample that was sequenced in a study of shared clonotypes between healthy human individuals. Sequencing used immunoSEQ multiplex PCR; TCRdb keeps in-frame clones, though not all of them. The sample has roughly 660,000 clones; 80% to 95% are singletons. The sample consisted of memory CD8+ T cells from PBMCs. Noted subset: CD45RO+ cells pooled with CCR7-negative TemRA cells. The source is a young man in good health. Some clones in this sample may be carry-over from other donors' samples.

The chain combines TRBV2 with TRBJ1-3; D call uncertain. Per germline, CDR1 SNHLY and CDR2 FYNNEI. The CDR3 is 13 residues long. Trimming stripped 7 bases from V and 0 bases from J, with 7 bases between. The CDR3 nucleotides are TGTGCCAGCATTTTAGACTCTGGAAACACCATATATTTT. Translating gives CASILDSGNTIYF.

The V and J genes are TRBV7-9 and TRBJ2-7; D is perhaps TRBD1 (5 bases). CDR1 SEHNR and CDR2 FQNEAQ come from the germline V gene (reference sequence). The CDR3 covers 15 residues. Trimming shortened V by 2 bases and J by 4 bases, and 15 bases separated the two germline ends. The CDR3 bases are TGTGCCAGCAGCTTAAAAAGGGGCCAGGGTTACGAGCAGTACTTC. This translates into CASSLKRGQGYEQYF.

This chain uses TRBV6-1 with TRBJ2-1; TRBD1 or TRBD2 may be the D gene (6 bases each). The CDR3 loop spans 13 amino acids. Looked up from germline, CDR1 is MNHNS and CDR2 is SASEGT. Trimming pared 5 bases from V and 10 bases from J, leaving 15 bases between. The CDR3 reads CASSSETGGEQFF. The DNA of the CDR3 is TGTGCCAGCAGTTCCGAAACCGGGGGCGAGCAGTTCTTC.

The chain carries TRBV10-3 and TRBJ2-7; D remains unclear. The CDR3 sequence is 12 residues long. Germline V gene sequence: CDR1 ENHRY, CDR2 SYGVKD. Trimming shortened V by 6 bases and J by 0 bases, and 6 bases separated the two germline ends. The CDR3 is CAIRTSSYEQYF. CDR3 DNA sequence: TGTGCCATCAGGACCAGCTCCTACGAGCAGTACTTC.

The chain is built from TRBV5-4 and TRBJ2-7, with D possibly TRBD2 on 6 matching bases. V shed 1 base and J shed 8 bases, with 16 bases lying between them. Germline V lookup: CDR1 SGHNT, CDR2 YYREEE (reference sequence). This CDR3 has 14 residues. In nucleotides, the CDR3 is TGTGCCAGCAGCTTGCGAGGGGAGGAGGATAAGCAGTACTTC. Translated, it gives CASSLRGEEDKQYF.

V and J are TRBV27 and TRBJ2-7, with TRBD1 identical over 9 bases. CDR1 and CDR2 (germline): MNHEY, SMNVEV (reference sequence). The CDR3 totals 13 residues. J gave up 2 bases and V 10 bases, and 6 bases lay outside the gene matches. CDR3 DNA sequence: TGTGCCACTGGCGGGACAGGGACCTACGAGCAGTACTTC. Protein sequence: CATGGTGTYEQYF.

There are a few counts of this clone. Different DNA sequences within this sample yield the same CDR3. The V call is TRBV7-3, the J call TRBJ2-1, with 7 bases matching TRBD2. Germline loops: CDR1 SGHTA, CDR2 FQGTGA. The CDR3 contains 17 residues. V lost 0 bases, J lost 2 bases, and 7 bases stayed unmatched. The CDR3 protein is CASSLTGGRAPYNEQFF. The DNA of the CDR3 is TGTGCCAGCAGCTTAACCGGGGGGAGGGCCCCCTACAATGAGCAGTTCTTC.

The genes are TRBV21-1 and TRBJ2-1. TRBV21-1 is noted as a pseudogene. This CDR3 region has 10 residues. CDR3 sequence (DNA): TGTGCCAGCAGCAGTTACGAGCAGTTCTTC. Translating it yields CASSSYEQFF.

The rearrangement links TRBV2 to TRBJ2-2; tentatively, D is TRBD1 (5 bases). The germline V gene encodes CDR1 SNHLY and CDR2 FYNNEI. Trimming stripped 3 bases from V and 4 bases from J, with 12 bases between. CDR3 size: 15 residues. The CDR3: CASSEGQVFTGELFF. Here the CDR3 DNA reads TGTGCCAGCAGTGAGGGGCAGGTATTCACCGGGGAGCTGTTTTTT.

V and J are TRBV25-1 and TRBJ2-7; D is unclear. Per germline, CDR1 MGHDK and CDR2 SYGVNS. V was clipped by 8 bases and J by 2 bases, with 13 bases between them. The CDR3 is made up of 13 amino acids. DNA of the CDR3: TGTGCCAGCGAGGATGGTGTAACCTACGAGCAGTACTTC. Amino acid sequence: CASEDGVTYEQYF.

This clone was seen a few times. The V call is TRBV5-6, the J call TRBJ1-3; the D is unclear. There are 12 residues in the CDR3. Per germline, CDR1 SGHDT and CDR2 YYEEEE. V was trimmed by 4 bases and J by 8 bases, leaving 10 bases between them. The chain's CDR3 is CASSAYWDTIYF. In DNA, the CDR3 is TGTGCCAGCAGCGCTTATTGGGACACCATATATTTT.

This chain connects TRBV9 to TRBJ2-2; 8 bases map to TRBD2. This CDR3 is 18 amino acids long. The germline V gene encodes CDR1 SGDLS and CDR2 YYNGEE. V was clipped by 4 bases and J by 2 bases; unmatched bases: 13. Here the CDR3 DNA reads TGTGCCAGCAGCCCGGTGGGGGTTACTAGCGGTAACACCGGGGAGCTGTTTTTT. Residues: CASSPVGVTSGNTGELFF.

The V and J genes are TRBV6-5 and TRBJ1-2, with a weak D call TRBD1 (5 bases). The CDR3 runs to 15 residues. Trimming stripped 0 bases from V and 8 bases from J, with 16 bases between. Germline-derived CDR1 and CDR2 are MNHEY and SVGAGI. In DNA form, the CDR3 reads TGTGCCAGCAGTTACTCGTTCAGCCCGAGGGACGGCTACACCTTC. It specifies CASSYSFSPRDGYTF.

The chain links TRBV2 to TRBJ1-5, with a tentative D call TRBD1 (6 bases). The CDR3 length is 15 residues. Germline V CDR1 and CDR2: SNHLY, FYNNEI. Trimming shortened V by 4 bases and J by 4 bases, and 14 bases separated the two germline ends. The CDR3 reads CASSGGEGDNQPQHF. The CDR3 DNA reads TGTGCCAGCAGTGGGGGGGAGGGGGATAATCAGCCCCAGCATTTT.

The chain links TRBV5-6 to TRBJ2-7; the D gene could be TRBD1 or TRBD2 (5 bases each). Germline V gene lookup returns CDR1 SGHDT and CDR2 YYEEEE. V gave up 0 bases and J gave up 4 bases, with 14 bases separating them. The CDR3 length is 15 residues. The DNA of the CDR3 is TGTGCCAGCAGCTTGGAAACGGGACGGCTGTACGAGCAGTACTTC. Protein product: CASSLETGRLYEQYF. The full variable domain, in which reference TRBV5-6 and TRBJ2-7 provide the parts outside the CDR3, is DAGVTQSPTHLIKTRGQQVTLRCSPKSGHDTVSWYQQALGQGPQFIFQYYEEEERQRGNFPDRFSGHQFPNYSSELNVNALLLGDSALYLCASSLETGRLYEQYFGPGTRLTVT.

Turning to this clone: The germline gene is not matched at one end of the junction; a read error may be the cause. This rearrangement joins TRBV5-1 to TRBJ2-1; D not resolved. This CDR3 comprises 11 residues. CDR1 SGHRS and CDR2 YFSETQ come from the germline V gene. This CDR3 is CASSSHNEQFF. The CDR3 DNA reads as TGCGCCAGCAGCTCCCACAATGAGCAGTTCTTC.

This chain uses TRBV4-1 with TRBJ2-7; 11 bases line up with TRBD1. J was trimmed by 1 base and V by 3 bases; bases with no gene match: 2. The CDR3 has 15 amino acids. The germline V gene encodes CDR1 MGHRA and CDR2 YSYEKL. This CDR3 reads CASSHGTGGSYEQYF. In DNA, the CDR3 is TGCGCCAGCAGCCATGGGACAGGGGGGTCCTACGAGCAGTACTTC.

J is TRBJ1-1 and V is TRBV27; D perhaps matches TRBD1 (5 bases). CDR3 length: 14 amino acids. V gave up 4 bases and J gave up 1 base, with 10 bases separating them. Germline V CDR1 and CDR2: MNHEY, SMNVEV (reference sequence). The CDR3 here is CASSWGVKNTEAFF. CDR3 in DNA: TGTGCCAGCAGTTGGGGGGTGAAGAACACTGAAGCTTTCTTT.

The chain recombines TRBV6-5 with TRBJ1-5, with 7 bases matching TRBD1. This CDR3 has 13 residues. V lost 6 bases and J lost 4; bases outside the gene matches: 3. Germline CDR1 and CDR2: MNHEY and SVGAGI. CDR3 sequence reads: CASSTGENQPQHF. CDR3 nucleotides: TGTGCCAGCAGCACAGGGGAGAATCAGCCCCAGCATTTT.

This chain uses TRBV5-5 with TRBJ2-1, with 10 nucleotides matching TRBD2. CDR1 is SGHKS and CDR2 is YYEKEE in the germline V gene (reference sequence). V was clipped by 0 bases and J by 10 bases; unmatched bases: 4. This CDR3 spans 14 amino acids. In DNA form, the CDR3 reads TGTGCCAGCAGCTTGGAACTAGCGGGACCCGAGCAGTTCTTC. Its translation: CASSLELAGPEQFF.

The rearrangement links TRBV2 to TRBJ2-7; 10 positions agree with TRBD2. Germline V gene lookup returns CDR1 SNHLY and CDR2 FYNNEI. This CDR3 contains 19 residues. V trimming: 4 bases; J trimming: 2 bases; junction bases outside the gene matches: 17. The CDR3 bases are TGTGCCAGCAGTGTGTGGGCCCCGCAAGTTCTAGCGGGAGCCTACGAGCAGTACTTC. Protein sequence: CASSVWAPQVLAGAYEQYF.

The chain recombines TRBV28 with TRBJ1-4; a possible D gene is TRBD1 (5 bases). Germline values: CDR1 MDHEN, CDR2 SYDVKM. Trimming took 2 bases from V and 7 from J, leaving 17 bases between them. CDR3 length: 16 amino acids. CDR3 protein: CASSLVLAEGFEKLFF. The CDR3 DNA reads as TGTGCCAGCAGTTTAGTTTTAGCGGAGGGGTTTGAAAAACTGTTTTTT.

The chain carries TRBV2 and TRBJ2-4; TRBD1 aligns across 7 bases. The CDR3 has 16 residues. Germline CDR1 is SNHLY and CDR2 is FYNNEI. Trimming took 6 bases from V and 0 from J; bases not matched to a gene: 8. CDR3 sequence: CASRRTGRLAKNIQYF. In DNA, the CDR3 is TGTGCCAGCAGAAGGACAGGACGACTAGCCAAAAACATTCAGTACTTC.

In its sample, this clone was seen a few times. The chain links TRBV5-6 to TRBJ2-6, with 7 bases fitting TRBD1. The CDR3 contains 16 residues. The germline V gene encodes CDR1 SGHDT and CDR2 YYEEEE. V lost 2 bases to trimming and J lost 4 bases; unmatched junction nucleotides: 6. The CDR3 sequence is CASSFSQGQGANVLTF. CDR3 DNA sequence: TGTGCCAGCAGCTTCTCTCAGGGACAGGGGGCCAACGTCCTGACTTTC.

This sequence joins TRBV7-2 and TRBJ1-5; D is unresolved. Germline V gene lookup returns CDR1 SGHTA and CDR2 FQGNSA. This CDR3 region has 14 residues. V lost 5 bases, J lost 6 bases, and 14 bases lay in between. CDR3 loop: CASSRKPVGQPQHF. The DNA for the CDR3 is TGTGCCAGCAGCCGAAAACCGGTGGGTCAGCCCCAGCATTTT.

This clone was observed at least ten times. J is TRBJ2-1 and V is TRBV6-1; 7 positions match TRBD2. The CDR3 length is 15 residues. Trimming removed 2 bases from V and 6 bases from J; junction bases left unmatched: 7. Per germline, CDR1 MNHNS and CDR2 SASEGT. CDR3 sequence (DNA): TGTGCCAGCAGTGAATTTACTAGCGCTTTCAATGAGCAGTTCTTC. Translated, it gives CASSEFTSAFNEQFF.

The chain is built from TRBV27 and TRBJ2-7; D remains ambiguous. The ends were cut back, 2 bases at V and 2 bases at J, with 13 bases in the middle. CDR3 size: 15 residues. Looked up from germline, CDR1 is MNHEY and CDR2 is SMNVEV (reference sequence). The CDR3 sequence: CASSLVVRHPYEQYF. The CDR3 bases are TGTGCCAGCAGTTTAGTGGTCAGGCATCCCTACGAGCAGTACTTC.